This T cell receptor (beta chain) was sequenced during a study of T cell responses to AZD1222 COVID-19 vaccine. The protocol was immunoSEQ multiplex PCR, while the TCRdb copy is restricted to in-frame clones and leaves out a portion. The sample records about 56,000 clones, approximately 85% being singletons. The junction had 13 bases not matched to a gene; V was cut back by 5 bases and J by 1 base. This CDR3 contains 18 residues. Germline CDR1 and CDR2: MNHEY and SVGEGT. This rearrangement joins TRBV6-2 or TRBV6-3 to TRBJ2-2, with 7 bases fitting TRBD2. The TCR was taken from an adult in good health. Sequencing used peripheral blood, obtained on day 0 of AZD1222 vaccination. The CDR3 loop reads CASSPDLWGGWNTGELFF. The CDR3 nucleotides are TGTGCCAGCAGTCCGGACCTATGGGGGGGATGGAACACCGGGGAGCTGTTTTTT.